This TCR beta chain was observed in a study of cytomegalovirus exposure and HLA in healthy donors. With 60 Vbeta and 13 Jbeta primers, the PCR was carried out. Sequencing was performed with immunoSEQ multiplex PCR; in TCRdb, only in-frame clones are kept and a portion is missing. The top ten clones hold just under 4% of a sample with about 100,000 clones, under 80% of them seen once. With 5 bases removed from V and 6 bases from J, the gap between germline ends came to 13 bases. This CDR3 contains 12 residues. Germline CDR1 and CDR2: SQVTM and ANQGSEA. This TCR came from a woman aged 50 to 60 in good health and CMV-seropositive. The chain uses TRBV29-1 and TRBJ1-1; possible D gene TRBD1, 5 bases. Material: PBMCs. CDR3 DNA: TGCAGCGTTTCTTCAGGGAGGGCTGAAGCTTTCTTT. It is translated as CSVSSGRAEAFF. The full variable domain, completed using reference TRBV29-1 and TRBJ1-1, is SAVISQKPSRDICQRGTSLTIQCQVDSQVTMMFWYRQQPGQSLTLIATANQGSEATYESGFVIDKFPISRPNLTFSTLTVSNMSPEDSSIYLCSVSSGRAEAFFGQGTRLTVV.